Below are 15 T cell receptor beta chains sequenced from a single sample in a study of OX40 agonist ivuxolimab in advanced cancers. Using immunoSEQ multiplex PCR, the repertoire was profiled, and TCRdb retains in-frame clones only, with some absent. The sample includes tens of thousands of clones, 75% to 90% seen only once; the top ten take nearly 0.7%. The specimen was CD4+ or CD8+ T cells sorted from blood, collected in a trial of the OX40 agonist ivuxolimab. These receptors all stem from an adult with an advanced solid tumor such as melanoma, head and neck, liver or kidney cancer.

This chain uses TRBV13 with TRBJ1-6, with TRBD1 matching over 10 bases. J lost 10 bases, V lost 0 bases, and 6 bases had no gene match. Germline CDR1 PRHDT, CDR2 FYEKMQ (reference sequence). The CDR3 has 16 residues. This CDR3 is CASSLGDRGWVSPLHF. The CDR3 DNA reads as TGTGCCAGCAGCTTAGGGGACAGGGGGTGGGTGTCACCCCTCCACTTT.

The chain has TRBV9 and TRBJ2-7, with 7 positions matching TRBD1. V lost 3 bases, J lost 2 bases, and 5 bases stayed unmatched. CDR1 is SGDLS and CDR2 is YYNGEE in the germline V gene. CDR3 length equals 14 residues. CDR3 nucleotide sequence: TGTGCCAGCAGCGGACAGGGAAGACCCTACGAGCAGTACTTC. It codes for CASSGQGRPYEQYF.

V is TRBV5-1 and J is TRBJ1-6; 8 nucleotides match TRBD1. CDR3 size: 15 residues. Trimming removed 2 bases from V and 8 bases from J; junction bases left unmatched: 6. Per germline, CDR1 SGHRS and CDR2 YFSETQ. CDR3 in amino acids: CASSFRQGRDSPLHF. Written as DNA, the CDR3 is TGCGCCAGCAGCTTTCGACAGGGGAGGGATTCACCCCTCCACTTT. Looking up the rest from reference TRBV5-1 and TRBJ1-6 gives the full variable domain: KAGVTQTPRYLIKTRGQQVTLSCSPISGHRSVSWYQQTPGQGLQFLFEYFSETQRNKGNFPGRFSGRQFSNSRSEMNVSTLELGDSALYLCASSFRQGRDSPLHFGNGTRLTVT.

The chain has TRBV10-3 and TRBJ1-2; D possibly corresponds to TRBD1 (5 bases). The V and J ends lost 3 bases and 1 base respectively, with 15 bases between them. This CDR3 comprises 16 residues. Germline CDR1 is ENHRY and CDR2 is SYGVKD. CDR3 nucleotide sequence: TGTGCCATCAGTGACGCCGGCAGGGTGGGTAACTATGGCTACACCTTC. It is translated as CAISDAGRVGNYGYTF.

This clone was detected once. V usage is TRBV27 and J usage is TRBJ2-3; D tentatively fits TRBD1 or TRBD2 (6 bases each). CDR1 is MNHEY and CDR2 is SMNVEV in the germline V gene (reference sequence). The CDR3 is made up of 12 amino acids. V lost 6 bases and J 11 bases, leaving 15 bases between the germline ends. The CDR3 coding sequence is TGTGCCAGCAGGACTAGGGGGAGTTGGCAGTATTTT. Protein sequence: CASRTRGSWQYF.

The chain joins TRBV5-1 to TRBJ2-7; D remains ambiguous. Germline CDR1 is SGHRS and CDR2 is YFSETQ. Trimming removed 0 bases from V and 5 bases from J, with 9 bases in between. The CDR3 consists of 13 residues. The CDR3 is CASSLASGNEQYF. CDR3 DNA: TGCGCCAGCAGCTTGGCCTCAGGTAACGAGCAGTACTTC.

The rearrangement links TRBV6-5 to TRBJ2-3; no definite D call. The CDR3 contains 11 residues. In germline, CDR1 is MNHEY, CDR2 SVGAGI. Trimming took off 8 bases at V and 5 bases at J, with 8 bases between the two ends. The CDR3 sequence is CASGEGDTQYF. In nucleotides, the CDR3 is TGTGCCAGCGGGGAAGGAGATACGCAGTATTTT.

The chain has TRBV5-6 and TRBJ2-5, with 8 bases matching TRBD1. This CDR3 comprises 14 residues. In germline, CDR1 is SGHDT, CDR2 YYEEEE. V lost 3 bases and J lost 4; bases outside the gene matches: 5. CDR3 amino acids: CASSYQGATETQYF. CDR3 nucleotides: TGTGCCAGCAGCTATCAGGGGGCCACAGAGACCCAGTACTTC.

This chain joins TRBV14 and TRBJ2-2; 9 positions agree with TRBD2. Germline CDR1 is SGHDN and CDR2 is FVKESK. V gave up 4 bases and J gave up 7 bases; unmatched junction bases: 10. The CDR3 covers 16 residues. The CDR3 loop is CASSPGLAGFNGELFF. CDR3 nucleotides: TGTGCCAGCAGCCCCGGTCTAGCGGGGTTTAACGGGGAGCTGTTTTTT.

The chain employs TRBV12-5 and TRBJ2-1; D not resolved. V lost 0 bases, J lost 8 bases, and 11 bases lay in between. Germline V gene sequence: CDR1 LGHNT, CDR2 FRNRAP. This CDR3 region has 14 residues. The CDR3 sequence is CASGLVPLWDEQFF. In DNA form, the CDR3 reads TGTGCTAGTGGTTTGGTTCCCCTCTGGGATGAGCAGTTCTTC.

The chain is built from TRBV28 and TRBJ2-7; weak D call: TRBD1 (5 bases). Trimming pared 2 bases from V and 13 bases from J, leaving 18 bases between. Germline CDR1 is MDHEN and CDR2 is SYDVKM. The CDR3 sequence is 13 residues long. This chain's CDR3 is CASSLQGTRRSYF. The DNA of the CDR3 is TGTGCCAGCAGTTTACAGGGCACCCGCAGAAGCTACTTC.

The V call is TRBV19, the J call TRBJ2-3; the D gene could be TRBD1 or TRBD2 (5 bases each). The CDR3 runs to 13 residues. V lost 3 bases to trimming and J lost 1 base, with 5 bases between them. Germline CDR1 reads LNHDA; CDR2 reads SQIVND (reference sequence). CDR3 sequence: CASSMGGTDTQYF. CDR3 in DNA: TGTGCCAGTAGTATGGGGGGCACAGATACGCAGTATTTT.

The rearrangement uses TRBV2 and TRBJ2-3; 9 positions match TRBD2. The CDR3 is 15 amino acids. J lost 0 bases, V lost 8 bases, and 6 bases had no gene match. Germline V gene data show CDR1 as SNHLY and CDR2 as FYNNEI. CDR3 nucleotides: TGTGCCAGCGATAGCGGGGGTCCAAGCACAGATACGCAGTATTTT. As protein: CASDSGGPSTDTQYF. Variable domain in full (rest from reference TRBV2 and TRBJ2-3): EPEVTQTPSHQVTQMGQEVILRCVPISNHLYFYWYRQILGQKVEFLVSFYNNEISEKSEIFDDQFSVERPDGSNFTLKIRSTKLEDSAMYFCASDSGGPSTDTQYFGPGTRLTVL.

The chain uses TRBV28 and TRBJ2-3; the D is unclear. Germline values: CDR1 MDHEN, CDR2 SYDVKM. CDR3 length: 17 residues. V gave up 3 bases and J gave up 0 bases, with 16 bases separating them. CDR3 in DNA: TGTGCCAGCAGTTTTGGTGCATTTTCGCTTAGCACAGATACGCAGTATTTT. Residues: CASSFGAFSLSTDTQYF.

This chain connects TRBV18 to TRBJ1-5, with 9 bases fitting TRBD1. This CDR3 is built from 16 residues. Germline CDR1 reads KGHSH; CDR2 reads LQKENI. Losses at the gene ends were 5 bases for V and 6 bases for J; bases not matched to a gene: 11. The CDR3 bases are TGTGCCAGCTCATCCAGCACAGGGGGCGGGAGTCAGCCCCAGCATTTT. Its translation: CASSSSTGGGSQPQHF.